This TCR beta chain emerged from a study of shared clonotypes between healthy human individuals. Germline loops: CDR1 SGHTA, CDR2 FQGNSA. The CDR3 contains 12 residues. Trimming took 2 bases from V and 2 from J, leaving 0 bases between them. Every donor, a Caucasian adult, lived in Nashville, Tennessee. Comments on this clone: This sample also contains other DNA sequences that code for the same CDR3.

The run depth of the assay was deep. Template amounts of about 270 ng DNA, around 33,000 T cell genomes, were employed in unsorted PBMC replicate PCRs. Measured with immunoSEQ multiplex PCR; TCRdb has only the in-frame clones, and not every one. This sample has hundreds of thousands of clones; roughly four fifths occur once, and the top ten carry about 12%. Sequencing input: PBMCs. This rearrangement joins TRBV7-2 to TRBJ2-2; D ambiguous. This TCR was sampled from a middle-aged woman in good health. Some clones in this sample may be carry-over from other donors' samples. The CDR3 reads CASSLNTGELFF. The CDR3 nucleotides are TGTGCCAGCAGCTTAAACACCGGGGAGCTGTTTTTT.